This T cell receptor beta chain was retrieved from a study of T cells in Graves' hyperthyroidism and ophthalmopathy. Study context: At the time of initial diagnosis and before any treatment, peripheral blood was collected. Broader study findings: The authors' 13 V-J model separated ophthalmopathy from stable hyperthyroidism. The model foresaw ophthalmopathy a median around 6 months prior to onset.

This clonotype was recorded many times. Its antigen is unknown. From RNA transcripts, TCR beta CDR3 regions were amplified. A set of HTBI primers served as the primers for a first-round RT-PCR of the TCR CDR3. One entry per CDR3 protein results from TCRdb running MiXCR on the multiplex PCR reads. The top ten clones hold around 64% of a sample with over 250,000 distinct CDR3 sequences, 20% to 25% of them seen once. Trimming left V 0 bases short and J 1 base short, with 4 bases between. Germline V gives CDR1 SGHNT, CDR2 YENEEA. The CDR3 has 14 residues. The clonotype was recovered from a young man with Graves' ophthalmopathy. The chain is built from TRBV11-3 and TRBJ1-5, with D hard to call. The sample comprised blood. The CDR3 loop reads CASSLEGSNQPQHF. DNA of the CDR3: TGTGCCAGCAGCTTAGAGGGCAGCAATCAGCCCCAGCATTTT. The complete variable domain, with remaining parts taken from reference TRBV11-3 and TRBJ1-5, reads EAGVVQSPRYKIIEKKQPVAFWCNPISGHNTLYWYLQNLGQGPELLIRYENEEAVDDSQLPKDRFSAERLKGVDSTLKIQPAELGDSAVYLCASSLEGSNQPQHFGDGTRLSIL.